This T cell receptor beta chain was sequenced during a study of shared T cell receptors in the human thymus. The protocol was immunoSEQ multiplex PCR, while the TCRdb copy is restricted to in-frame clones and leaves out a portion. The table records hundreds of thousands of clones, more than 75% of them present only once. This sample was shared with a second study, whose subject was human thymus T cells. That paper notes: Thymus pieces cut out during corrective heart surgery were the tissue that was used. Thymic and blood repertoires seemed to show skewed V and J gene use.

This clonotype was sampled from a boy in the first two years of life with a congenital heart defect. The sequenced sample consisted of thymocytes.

This CDR3 is CASSRLDRVRDEQYF. The CDR3 region has the DNA TGCGCCAGCAGCCGACTTGACAGGGTTAGGGACGAGCAGTACTTC. The rearrangement links TRBV4-1 to TRBJ2-7, with TRBD1 matching 7 bases. CDR1 is MGHRA, CDR2 YSYEKL, per germline. The V and J ends lost 4 bases and 5 bases, in that order; junction bases with no gene match: 11. There are 15 residues in the CDR3.